The present T cell receptor beta chain was sequenced within a study of T cell responses to AZD1222 COVID-19 vaccine. The trim removed 3 bases at V and 2 bases at J, leaving 5 bases unmatched. Germline V lookup: CDR1 SGDLS, CDR2 YYNGEE. This CDR3 is 16 amino acids long. The study, taken as a whole, reports: Baseline antibody screening turned up just a handful of seropositive AZD1222 recipients. It should be noted that donors were predominantly white British and more often female, and clonal diversity was possibly underestimated.

The table came from immunoSEQ multiplex PCR; TCRdb's copy has only in-frame clones and leaves some out. The table lists 55,000 to 70,000 clones, 75% to 90% of them singletons, with roughly 6% in the top ten. This clone was seen just once. Its antigen is not identified. The source material was peripheral blood, sampled 28 days after the second AZD1222 dose. This receptor was obtained from an adult who received the AZD1222 COVID-19 vaccine. The chain uses TRBV9 and TRBJ2-6; 7 nucleotides agree with TRBD1. Here the CDR3 reads CASSAYRGPGANVLTF. DNA for the CDR3: TGTGCCAGCAGCGCCTACAGGGGACCTGGGGCCAACGTCCTGACTTTC.